Sequencing of this TCR beta chain was carried out in a study of blood T cell repertoires in COVID-19. Across the study: T cells, B-cell-depleted T cells, or PBMCs supplied cDNA or gDNA.

Germline V CDR1 and CDR2: MGHRA, YSYEKL. The germline V and J ends were trimmed by 4 bases and 5 bases, with 12 bases remaining between them. There are 14 residues in the CDR3. As processed by the authors: Amplifying reference gene primers gave estimates of nucleated cell counts. The protocol was immunoSEQ multiplex PCR, while the TCRdb copy is restricted to in-frame clones and leaves out a portion. V, J and clone size are taken as reported in that table, and D and trimming were inferred from the DNA itself. The profile covers about 42,000 clones, with 70% to 80% appearing a single time and approximately 7.7% taken by the ten largest.

The source of this sequence is a man between 70 and 80 years old with active or convalescent COVID-19. Sequences were obtained from peripheral blood. The chain uses TRBV4-1 and TRBJ1-5, with a possible D match to TRBD1 (6 bases). CDR3 DNA sequence: TGCGCCAGCAGCCTCCGACAGGTGGATCAGCCCCAGCATTTT. It translates to CASSLRQVDQPQHF.